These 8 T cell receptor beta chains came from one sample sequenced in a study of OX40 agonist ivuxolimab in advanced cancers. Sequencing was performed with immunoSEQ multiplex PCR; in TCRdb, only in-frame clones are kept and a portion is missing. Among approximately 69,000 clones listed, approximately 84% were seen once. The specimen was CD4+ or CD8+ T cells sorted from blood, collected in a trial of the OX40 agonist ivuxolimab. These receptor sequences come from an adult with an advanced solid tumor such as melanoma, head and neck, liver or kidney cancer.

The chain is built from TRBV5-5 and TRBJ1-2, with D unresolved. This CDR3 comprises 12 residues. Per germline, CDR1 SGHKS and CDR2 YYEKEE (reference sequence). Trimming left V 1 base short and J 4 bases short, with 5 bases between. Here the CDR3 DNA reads TGTGCCAGCAGCTTGACGTCCTATGGCTACACCTTC. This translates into CASSLTSYGYTF.

The CDR3 is CASSYSGQVSYEQYF. DNA of the CDR3: TGTGCCAGCAGTTACTCGGGACAGGTATCCTACGAGCAGTACTTC. The V and J genes are TRBV6-6 and TRBJ2-7; TRBD1 agrees at 8 bases. CDR3 size: 15 residues. J was trimmed by 1 base and V by 0 bases; bases with no gene match: 2. Per the germline V gene, CDR1 is MNHNY and CDR2 is SVGAGI (reference sequence).

This CDR3 reads CASSLKPGSPEGQFF. The CDR3 DNA sequence: TGTGCCAGCAGCTTAAAACCCGGGAGCCCAGAGGGGCAGTTCTTC. This chain uses TRBV7-3 with TRBJ2-1; TRBD2 is a possible D gene (6 bases). Germline CDR1 and CDR2: SGHTA and FQGTGA. The V end was cut by 1 base, the J end by 12 bases, with 19 bases between. The CDR3 extends over 15 amino acids.

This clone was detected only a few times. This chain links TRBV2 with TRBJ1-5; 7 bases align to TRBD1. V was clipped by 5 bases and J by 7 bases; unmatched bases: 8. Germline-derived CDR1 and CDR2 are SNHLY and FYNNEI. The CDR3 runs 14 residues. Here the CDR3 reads CASSPTGTGQPQHF. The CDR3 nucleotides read TGTGCCAGCAGTCCGACAGGGACGGGGCAGCCCCAGCATTTT.

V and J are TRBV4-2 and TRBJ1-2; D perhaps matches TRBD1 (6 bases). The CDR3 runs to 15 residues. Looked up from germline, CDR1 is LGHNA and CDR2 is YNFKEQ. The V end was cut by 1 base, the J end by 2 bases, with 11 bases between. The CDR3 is CASSQVRGRNYGYTF. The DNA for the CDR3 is TGTGCCAGCAGCCAAGTCCGGGGGCGGAACTATGGCTACACCTTC.

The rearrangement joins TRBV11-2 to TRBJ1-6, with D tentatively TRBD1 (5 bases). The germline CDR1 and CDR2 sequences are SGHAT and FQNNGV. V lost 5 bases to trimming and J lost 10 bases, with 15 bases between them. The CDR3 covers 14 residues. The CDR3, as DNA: TGTGCCAGCAGCGCGGGGCAGGGAGACTCACCCCTCCACTTT. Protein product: CASSAGQGDSPLHF.

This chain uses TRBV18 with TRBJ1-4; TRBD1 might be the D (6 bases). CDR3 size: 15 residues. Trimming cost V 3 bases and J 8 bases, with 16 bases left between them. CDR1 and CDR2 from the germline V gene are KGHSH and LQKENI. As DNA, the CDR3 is TGTGCCAGCTCACCCCCCGGGACAAGGAAGGAAAAACTGTTTTTT. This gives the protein CASSPPGTRKEKLFF.

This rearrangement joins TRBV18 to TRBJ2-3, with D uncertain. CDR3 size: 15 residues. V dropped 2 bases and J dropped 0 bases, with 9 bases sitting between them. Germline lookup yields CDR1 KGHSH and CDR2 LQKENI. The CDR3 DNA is TGTGCCAGCTCACCAACCTTAACTAGCACAGATACGCAGTATTTT. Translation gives CASSPTLTSTDTQYF. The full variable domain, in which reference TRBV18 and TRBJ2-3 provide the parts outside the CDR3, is NAGVMQNPRHLVRRRGQEARLRCSPMKGHSHVYWYRQLPEEGLKFMVYLQKENIIDESGMPKERFSAEFPKEGPSILRIQQVVRGDSAAYFCASSPTLTSTDTQYFGPGTRLTVL.